This T cell receptor beta chain was profiled in a study of Ad26.COV2.S vaccination and SARS-CoV-2 variants. Study-level findings and limits: Following vaccination, spike-specific CD8+ and CD4+ T cell responses reportedly exhibited substantial breadth. Assessments of TCR breadth and depth may have underestimated the total T cell responses.

The table came from immunoSEQ multiplex PCR; TCRdb's copy has only in-frame clones and leaves some out. The table includes 430,000 or so clones, 85% to 90% detected once. Details on this clone: Its target is unknown.

CDR3 length equals 13 residues. V lost 1 base and J lost 9, with 10 bases in between. Treatment defined: some 20 received Ad26.COV2.S at low or high dose, single or two shots; 5 received placebo; per-sample allocation not given. After the first vaccine or placebo injection, samples were drawn on day 63. In Boston, the donor was an adult between 18-55 years of age. The source of this sequence is a person aged 18 to 59 who received the Ad26.COV2.S COVID-19 vaccine or a placebo. The chain links TRBV12-3 or TRBV12-4 to TRBJ1-5; D unresolved. The material sequenced was peripheral blood, taken in a trial of Ad26.COV2.S vaccine versus placebo. CDR3 coding DNA: TGTGCCAGCAGTTTAGGGGTTTGGAGGCCCCAGCATTTT. Residues: CASSLGVWRPQHF.